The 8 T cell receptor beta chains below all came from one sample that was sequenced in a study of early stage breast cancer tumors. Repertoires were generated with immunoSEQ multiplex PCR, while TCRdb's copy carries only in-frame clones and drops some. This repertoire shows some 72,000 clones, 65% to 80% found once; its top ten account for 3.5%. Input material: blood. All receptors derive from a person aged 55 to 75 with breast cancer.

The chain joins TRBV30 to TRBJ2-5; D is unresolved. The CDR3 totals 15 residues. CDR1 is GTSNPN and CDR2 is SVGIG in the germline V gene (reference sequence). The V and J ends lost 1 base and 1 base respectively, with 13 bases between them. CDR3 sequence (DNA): TGTGCCTGGAGTGGGAGAACAACATCCCAAGAGACCCAGTACTTC. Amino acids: CAWSGRTTSQETQYF.

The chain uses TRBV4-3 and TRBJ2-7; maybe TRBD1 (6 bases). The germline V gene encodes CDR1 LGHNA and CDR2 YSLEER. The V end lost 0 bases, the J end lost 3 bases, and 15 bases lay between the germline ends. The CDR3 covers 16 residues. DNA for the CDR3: TGCGCCAGCAGCCAAGAGGCCAGGGGATCACACTACGAGCAGTACTTC. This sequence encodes CASSQEARGSHYEQYF.

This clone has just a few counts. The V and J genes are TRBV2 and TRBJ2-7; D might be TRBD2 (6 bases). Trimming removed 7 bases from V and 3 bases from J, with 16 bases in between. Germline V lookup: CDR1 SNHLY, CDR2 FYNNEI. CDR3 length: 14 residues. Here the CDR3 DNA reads TGTGCCAGCAAAATTGACGGGAGCGTCTACGAGCAGTACTTC. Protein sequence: CASKIDGSVYEQYF.

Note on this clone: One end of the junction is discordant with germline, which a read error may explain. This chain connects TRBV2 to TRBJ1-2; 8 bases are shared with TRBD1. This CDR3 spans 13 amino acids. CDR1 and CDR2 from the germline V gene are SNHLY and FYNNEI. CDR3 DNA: TGTGCCAGCAGCATAGACGACAGGGGTTGGGGGTCTTTC. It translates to CASSIDDRGWGSF.

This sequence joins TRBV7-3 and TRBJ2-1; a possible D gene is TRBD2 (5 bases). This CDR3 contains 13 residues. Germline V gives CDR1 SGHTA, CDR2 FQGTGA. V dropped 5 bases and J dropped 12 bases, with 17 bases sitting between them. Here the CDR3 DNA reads TGTGCCAGCAGCGAAAACGCCGGGGATCGGCAGTTCTTC. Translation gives CASSENAGDRQFF.

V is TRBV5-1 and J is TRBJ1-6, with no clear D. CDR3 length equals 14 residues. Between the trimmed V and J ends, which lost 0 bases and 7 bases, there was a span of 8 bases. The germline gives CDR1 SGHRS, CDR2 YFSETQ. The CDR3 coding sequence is TGCGCCAGCAGCTTGGACTGGGCCAATTCACCCCTCCACTTT. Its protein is CASSLDWANSPLHF.

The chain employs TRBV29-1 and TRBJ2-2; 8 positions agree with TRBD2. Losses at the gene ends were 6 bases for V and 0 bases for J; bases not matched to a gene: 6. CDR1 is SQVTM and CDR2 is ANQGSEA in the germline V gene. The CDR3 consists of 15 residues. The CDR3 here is CSVGALAANTGELFF. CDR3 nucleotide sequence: TGCAGCGTCGGGGCACTAGCGGCGAACACCGGGGAGCTGTTTTTT.

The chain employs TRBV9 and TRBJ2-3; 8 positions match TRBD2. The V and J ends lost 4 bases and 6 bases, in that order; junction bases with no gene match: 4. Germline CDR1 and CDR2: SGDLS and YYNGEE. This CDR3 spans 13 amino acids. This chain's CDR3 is CASSPTSVDTQYF. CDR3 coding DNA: TGTGCCAGCAGCCCGACTAGCGTTGATACGCAGTATTTT.